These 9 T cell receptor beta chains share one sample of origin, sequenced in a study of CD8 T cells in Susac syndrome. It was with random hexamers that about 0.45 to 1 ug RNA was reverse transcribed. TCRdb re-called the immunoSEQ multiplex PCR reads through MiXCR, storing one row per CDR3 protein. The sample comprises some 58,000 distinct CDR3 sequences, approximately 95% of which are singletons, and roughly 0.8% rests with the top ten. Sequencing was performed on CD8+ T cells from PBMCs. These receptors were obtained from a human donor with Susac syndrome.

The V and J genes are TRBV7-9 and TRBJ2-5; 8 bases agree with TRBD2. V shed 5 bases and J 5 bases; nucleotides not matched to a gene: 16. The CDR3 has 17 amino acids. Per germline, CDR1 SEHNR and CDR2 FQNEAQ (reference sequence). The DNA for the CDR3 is TGTGCCAGCAGCCACCTTTGGGGACTAGTCTTCGTCGAGACCCAGTACTTC. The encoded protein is CASSHLWGLVFVETQYF. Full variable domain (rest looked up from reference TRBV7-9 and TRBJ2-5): DTGVSQNPRHKITKRGQNVTFRCDPISEHNRLYWYRQTLGQGPEFLTYFQNEAQLEKSRLLSDRFSAERPKGSFSTLEIQRTEQGDSAMYLCASSHLWGLVFVETQYFGPGTRLLVL.

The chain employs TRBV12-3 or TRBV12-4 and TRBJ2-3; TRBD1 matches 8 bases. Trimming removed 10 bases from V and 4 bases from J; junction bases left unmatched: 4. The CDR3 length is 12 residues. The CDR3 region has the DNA TGTGCCAACGGACAGGGCCCAGATACGCAGTATTTT. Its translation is CANGQGPDTQYF.

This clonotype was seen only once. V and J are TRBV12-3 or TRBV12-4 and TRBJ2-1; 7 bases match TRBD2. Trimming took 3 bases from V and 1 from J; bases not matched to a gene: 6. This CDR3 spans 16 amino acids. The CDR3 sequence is CASSLGLTSSYNEQFF. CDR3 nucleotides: TGTGCCAGCAGTTTGGGACTAACTTCATCCTACAATGAGCAGTTCTTC.

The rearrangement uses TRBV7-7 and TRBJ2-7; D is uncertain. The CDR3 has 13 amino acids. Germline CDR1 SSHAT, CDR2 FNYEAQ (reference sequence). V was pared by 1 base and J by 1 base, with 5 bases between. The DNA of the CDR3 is TGTGCCAGCAGCTTAGACAGTTCCTACGAGCAGTACTTC. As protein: CASSLDSSYEQYF.

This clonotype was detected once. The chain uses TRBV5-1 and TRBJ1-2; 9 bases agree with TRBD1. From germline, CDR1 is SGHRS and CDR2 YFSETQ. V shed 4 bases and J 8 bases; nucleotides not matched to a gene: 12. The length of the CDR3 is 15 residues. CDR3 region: CASSHPDRGMEGYTF. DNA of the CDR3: TGCGCCAGCAGCCACCCGGACAGGGGAATGGAGGGCTACACCTTC.

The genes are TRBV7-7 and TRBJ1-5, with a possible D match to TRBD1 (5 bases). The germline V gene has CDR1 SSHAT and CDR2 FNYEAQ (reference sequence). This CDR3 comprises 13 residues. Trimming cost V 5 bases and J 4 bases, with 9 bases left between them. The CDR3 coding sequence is TGTGCCAGCAGCCCCGGGACGAATCAGCCCCAGCATTTT. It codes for CASSPGTNQPQHF.

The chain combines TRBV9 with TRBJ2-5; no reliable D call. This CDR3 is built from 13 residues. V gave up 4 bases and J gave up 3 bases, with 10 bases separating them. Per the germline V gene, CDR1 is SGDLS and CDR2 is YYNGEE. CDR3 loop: CASSPPSKETQYF. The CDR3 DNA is TGTGCCAGCAGCCCCCCCTCGAAAGAGACCCAGTACTTC.

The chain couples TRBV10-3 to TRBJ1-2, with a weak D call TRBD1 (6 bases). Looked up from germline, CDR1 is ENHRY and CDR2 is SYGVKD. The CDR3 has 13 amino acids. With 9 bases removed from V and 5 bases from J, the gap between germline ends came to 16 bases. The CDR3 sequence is CAIPADRRYGYTF. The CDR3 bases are TGTGCCATTCCCGCAGACAGGCGGTATGGCTACACCTTC.

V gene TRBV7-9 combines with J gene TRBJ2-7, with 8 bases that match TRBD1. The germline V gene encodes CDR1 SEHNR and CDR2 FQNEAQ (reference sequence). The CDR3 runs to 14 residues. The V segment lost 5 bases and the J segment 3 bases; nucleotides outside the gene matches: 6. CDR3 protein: CASSTDRDLYEQYF. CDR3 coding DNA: TGTGCCAGCAGCACGGACAGGGACCTCTACGAGCAGTACTTC.